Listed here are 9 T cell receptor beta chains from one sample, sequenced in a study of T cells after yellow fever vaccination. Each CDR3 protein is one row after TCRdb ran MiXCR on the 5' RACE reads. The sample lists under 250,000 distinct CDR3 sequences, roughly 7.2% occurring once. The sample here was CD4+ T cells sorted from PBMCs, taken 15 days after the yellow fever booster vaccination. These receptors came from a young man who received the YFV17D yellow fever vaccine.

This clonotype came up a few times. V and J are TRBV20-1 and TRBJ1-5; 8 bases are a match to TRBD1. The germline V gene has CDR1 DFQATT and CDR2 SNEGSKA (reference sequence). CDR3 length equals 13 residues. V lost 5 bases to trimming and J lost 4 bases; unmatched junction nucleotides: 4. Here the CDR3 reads CSAGGQANQPQHF. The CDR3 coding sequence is TGCAGTGCTGGGGGACAGGCTAATCAGCCCCAGCATTTT.

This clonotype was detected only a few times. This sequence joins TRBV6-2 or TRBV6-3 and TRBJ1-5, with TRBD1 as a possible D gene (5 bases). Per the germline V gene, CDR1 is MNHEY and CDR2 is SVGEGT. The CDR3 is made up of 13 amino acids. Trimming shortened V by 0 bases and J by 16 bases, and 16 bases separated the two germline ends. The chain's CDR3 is CASSYSQGPLSHF. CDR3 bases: TGTGCCAGCAGTTACTCGCAGGGACCCCTTAGCCATTTT.

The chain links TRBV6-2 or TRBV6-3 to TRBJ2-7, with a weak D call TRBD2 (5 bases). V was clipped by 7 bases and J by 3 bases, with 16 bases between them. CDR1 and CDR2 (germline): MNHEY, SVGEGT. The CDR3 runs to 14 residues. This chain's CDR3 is CASKVRAADYEQYF. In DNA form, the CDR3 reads TGTGCCAGCAAGGTGCGAGCGGCTGACTACGAGCAGTACTTC.

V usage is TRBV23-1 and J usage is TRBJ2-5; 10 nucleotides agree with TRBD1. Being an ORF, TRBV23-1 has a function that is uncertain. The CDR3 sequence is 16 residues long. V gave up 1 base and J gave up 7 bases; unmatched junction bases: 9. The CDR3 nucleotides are TGCGCCAGCAGTCAATTTCCGGGACAGGGGTCTGGGACCCAGTACTTC. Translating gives CASSQFPGQGSGTQYF.

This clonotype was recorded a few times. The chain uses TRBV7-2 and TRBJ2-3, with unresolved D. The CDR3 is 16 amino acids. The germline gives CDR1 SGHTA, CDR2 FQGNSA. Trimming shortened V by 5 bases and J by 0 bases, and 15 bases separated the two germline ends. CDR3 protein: CASSPRWRRSTDTQYF. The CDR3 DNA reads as TGTGCCAGCAGCCCCCGGTGGCGGAGAAGCACAGATACGCAGTATTTT.

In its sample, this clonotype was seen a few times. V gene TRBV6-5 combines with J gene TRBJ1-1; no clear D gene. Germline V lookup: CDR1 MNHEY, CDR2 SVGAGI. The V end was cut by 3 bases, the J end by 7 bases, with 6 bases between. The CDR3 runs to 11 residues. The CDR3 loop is CASSYSSEAFF. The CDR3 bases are TGTGCCAGCAGTTATTCGAGTGAAGCTTTCTTT.

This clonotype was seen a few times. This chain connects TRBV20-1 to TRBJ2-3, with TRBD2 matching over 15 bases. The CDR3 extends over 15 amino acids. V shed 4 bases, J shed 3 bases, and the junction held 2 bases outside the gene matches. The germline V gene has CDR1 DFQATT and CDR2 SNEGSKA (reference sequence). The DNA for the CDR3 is TGCAGTGCTACCGGGACTAGCGGGAGGACAGATACGCAGTATTTT. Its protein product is CSATGTSGRTDTQYF.

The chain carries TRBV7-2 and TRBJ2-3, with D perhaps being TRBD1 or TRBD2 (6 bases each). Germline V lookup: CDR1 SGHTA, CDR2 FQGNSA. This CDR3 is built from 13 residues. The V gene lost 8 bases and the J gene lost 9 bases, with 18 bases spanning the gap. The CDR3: CASARGGTPTQYF. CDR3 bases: TGTGCCAGCGCCCGAGGGGGGACTCCAACGCAGTATTTT.

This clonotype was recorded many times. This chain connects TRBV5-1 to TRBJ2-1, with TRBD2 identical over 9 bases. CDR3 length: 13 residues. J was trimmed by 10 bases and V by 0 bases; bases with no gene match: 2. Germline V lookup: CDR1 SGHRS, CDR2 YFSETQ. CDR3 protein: CASSLGLAEEQFF. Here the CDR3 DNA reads TGCGCCAGCAGCTTGGGACTAGCGGAAGAGCAGTTCTTC.